A single sample is the source of the 18 T cell receptor beta chains below, sequenced in a study of early T cells in non-severe SARS-CoV-2 infection listed by TCRdb under 2021. Library prep was done by 5' RACE. Instrument used: NextSeq 500. TCRdb handled the public reads itself, with Q25 trimming in fastp and clone calling in MiXCR, and kept productive beta chains. Identical CDR3 proteins give one entry, which carries the most common genes and DNA. This sample has tens of thousands of distinct CDR3 sequences in its table, and 11% of those were observed once. The ten largest make up roughly 10% of the sample. Sequencing input: whole blood. These receptors came from an adult who was a healthcare worker with PCR-confirmed SARS-CoV-2 infection or an uninfected control (not recorded which).

This clonotype was counted many times. The V call is TRBV3-1, the J call TRBJ2-7; no clear D gene. The CDR3 sequence is 12 residues long. CDR1 and CDR2 from the germline V gene are LGHDT and YNNKEL (reference sequence). Trimming left V 1 base short and J 6 bases short, with 7 bases between. CDR3 protein: CASSQVPTEQYF. CDR3 coding DNA: TGTGCCAGCAGCCAAGTTCCGACCGAGCAGTACTTC.

The chain uses TRBV5-1 and TRBJ2-3; no clear D gene. This CDR3 is 14 amino acids long. Per the germline V gene, CDR1 is SGHRS and CDR2 is YFSETQ. Trimming shortened V by 4 bases and J by 2 bases, and 11 bases separated the two germline ends. This chain's CDR3 is CASSQQGTTDTQYF. DNA of the CDR3: TGCGCCAGCAGCCAACAAGGTACCACAGATACGCAGTATTTT.

This clonotype was recorded many times. CDR3 nucleotide sequence: TGCGCCAGCAGCCAGGGTCCGAGTCAGCCCCAGCATTTT. Its protein is CASSQGPSQPQHF. This chain links TRBV5-1 with TRBJ1-5, with D maybe TRBD1 (5 bases). The V gene lost 4 bases and the J gene lost 6 bases, with 11 bases spanning the gap. The germline V gene encodes CDR1 SGHRS and CDR2 YFSETQ. The CDR3 consists of 13 residues.

This clonotype was observed a handful of times. V usage is TRBV5-1 and J usage is TRBJ2-1; D gene unclear. This CDR3 is 14 amino acids long. CDR1 and CDR2 (germline): SGHRS, YFSETQ. Between the trimmed V and J ends, which lost 0 bases and 8 bases, there was a span of 12 bases. The CDR3 region is CASSLEVADDEQFF. The CDR3 region has the DNA TGCGCCAGCAGCTTGGAGGTGGCAGACGATGAGCAGTTCTTC.

This clonotype was observed a few times. This sequence joins TRBV9 and TRBJ2-5; D is unclear. The V and J ends lost 0 bases and 2 bases respectively, with 8 bases between them. This CDR3 spans 14 amino acids. Germline-derived CDR1 and CDR2 are SGDLS and YYNGEE. For the CDR3, the DNA is TGTGCCAGCAGCGTAGGGGCAGCTCAAGAGACCCAGTACTTC. Residues: CASSVGAAQETQYF.

V and J are TRBV18 and TRBJ2-1; TRBD2 aligns across 10 bases. This CDR3 spans 16 amino acids. Trimming took 3 bases from V and 1 from J; bases not matched to a gene: 3. The V gene's germline CDR1 is KGHSH and CDR2 LQKENI. The chain's CDR3 is CASSPASGSSYNEQFF. The CDR3 DNA sequence: TGTGCCAGCTCACCGGCTAGCGGGAGTTCCTACAATGAGCAGTTCTTC.

This clonotype was seen only a few times. The chain links TRBV5-1 to TRBJ2-1; 7 nucleotides line up with TRBD2. The V segment lost 5 bases and the J segment 10 bases; nucleotides outside the gene matches: 3. Germline-derived CDR1 and CDR2 are SGHRS and YFSETQ. CDR3 length: 11 residues. CDR3 sequence: CASRERGEQFF. The CDR3, as DNA: TGCGCCAGCAGGGAGCGGGGCGAGCAGTTCTTC.

This clonotype was recorded many times. This sequence joins TRBV25-1 and TRBJ2-5; maybe TRBD1 (5 bases). The V end was cut by 3 bases, the J end by 4 bases, with 9 bases between. Germline CDR1 is MGHDK and CDR2 is SYGVNS. CDR3 size: 13 residues. The CDR3 region is CASSETVSETQYF. The CDR3 DNA sequence: TGTGCCAGCAGTGAGACAGTGTCAGAGACCCAGTACTTC.

The table lists this clonotype with a count of one. The rearrangement uses TRBV3-1 and TRBJ1-3; no firm D call. Trimming removed 1 base at V and 3 bases at J, with 10 bases between. CDR3 length: 15 residues. CDR1 is LGHDT and CDR2 is YNNKEL in the germline V gene (reference sequence). CDR3 nucleotide sequence: TGTGCCAGCAGCCAAGGGCGGGCGGATGGAAACACCATATATTTT. Protein: CASSQGRADGNTIYF.

The rearrangement links TRBV12-5 to TRBJ2-1, with 8 bases lining up with TRBD1. The germline gives CDR1 LGHNT, CDR2 FRNRAP. Trimming at V came to 6 bases and at J to 8 bases, leaving 0 bases not matched to a gene. The CDR3 covers 11 residues. This chain's CDR3 is CASGTGDEQFF. CDR3 DNA sequence: TGTGCTAGTGGGACAGGGGATGAGCAGTTCTTC.

The gene calls are TRBV7-2 and TRBJ2-7; D gene uncertain. The ends were cut back, 2 bases at V and 5 bases at J, with 10 bases in the middle. The CDR3 is 13 amino acids. Germline lookup yields CDR1 SGHTA and CDR2 FQGNSA. For the CDR3, the DNA is TGTGCCAGCAGCTTAATAGGAGCCCACGAGCAGTACTTC. This codes for CASSLIGAHEQYF.

The chain links TRBV6-2 or TRBV6-3 to TRBJ1-2; 8 bases align to TRBD1. Germline trimming cut 4 bases from V and 7 bases from J; bases unmatched to any gene: 14. The germline V gene has CDR1 MNHEY and CDR2 SVGEGT. The CDR3 contains 16 residues. The CDR3 DNA is TGTGCCAGCAGTTTGAGTCGTAGCGGCAGGGGGCCTGGCTACACCTTC. Residues: CASSLSRSGRGPGYTF.

This clonotype was observed a few times. This chain joins TRBV5-1 and TRBJ2-7; D tentatively fits TRBD1 or TRBD2 (5 bases each). V was trimmed by 3 bases and J by 0 bases, leaving 7 bases between them. Germline CDR1 is SGHRS and CDR2 is YFSETQ. The CDR3 totals 13 residues. The CDR3, as DNA: TGCGCCAGCAGCTGGGACCGCTCCTACGAGCAGTACTTC. Translated, it gives CASSWDRSYEQYF.

This sequence joins TRBV5-1 and TRBJ1-4; the match to TRBD1 covers 7 bases. The CDR3 consists of 16 residues. In germline, CDR1 is SGHRS, CDR2 YFSETQ. V dropped 0 bases and J dropped 0; count of bases not matched to a gene: 2. The CDR3 reads CASSLGDSATNEKLFF. The CDR3 DNA is TGCGCCAGCAGCTTGGGGGACAGCGCAACTAATGAAAAACTGTTTTTT.

V and J are TRBV19 and TRBJ1-4; no definite D call. Germline V lookup: CDR1 LNHDA, CDR2 SQIVND (reference sequence). Trimming stripped 4 bases from V and 0 bases from J, with 24 bases between. The CDR3 covers 20 residues. CDR3 region: CASSKAPRGGLDPTNEKLFF. DNA for the CDR3: TGTGCCAGTAGTAAGGCCCCTCGTGGCGGGCTCGACCCAACTAATGAAAAACTGTTTTTT. The entire variable domain, with the rest obtained from reference TRBV19 and TRBJ1-4, is as follows: DGGITQSPKYLFRKEGQNVTLSCEQNLNHDAMYWYRQDPGQGLRLIYYSQIVNDFQKGDIAEGYSVSREKKESFPLTVTSAQKNPTAFYLCASSKAPRGGLDPTNEKLFFGSGTQLSVL.

In this sample, this clonotype turned up a few times. The chain couples TRBV11-2 to TRBJ2-1; D may be TRBD2 (6 bases). The CDR3 runs 15 residues. V lost 5 bases, J lost 5 bases, and 16 bases lay in between. Germline CDR1 and CDR2: SGHAT and FQNNGV. CDR3 bases: TGTGCCAGCAGCCGGAGTAGCGGAAATAACAATGAGCAGTTCTTC. Translated, it gives CASSRSSGNNNEQFF.

This clonotype was recorded at least ten times. V and J are TRBV18 and TRBJ1-3; D is ambiguous. V was cut by 0 bases and J by 0 bases, with 9 bases left in between. Germline CDR1 KGHSH, CDR2 LQKENI. The CDR3 contains 16 residues. CDR3 nucleotides: TGTGCCAGCTCACCACCGGTCGGCAGCTCTGGAAACACCATATATTTT. This sequence encodes CASSPPVGSSGNTIYF.

This clonotype was detected ten times or more. The rearrangement uses TRBV28 and TRBJ2-7; D perhaps matches TRBD1 (5 bases). CDR3 size: 13 residues. The V gene's germline CDR1 is MDHEN and CDR2 SYDVKM. Trimming stripped 10 bases from V and 3 bases from J, with 16 bases between. This CDR3 is CAIGAERYYEQYF. The DNA of the CDR3 is TGTGCCATAGGGGCAGAAAGGTACTACGAGCAGTACTTC.